This is a list of T cell receptor beta chains from one sample in a study of shared clonotypes between healthy human individuals. Using immunoSEQ multiplex PCR, the repertoire was profiled, and TCRdb retains in-frame clones only, with some absent. The sample carries roughly 850,000 clones, around 96% recorded once. The sequencing sample was made of naive CD8+ T cells sorted from blood. These TCRs come from a man aged 25-40 years in good health. Each CDR3 is given with its conserved first and last residue. The order of the fields is J gene, V gene, clone size, D gene, CDR3 protein, CDR3 DNA. A D gene is named only where the DNA matches it firmly. The size field is filled for only some rows; it gives once, few, many or a size class.

>TRBJ2-1|TRBV6-4|once|NA
CASSDYREQFF
TGTGCCAGCAGTGACTATAGAGAGCAGTTCTTC
>TRBJ2-7|TRBV4-1|NA|TRBD2
CASSQDNLGLAGVYEQYF
TGCGCCAGCAGCCAAGATAATCTGGGACTAGCGGGAGTCTACGAGCAGTACTTC
>TRBJ2-7|TRBV29-1|NA|NA
CSVTFPATYEQYF
TGCAGCGTTACTTTCCCGGCTACCTACGAGCAGTACTTC
>TRBJ2-7|TRBV27|NA|NA
CASSSSSVYEQYF
TGTGCCAGCAGTTCGTCTAGCGTCTACGAGCAGTACTTC
>TRBJ2-7|TRBV19|NA|TRBD2
CASSTEGLASGNSYEQYF
TGTGCCAGTAGTACGGAGGGTCTTGCTAGCGGTAACTCCTACGAGCAGTACTTC
>TRBJ2-1|TRBV6-4|once|TRBD2
CASSRIAGGPYNEQFF
TGTGCCAGCAGTAGAATAGCGGGAGGGCCGTACAATGAGCAGTTCTTC
>TRBJ2-1|TRBV19|NA|TRBD2
CASSIVAGGLYNEQFF
TGTGCCAGTAGTATAGTAGCGGGAGGGCTGTACAATGAGCAGTTCTTC
>TRBJ2-3|TRBV18|once|NA
CASSPGGSTDTQYF
TGTGCCAGCTCACCCGGCGGAAGCACAGATACGCAGTATTTT
>TRBJ2-2|TRBV29-1|NA|TRBD2
CSVDGTSGSFGELFF
TGCAGCGTGGACGGGACTAGCGGGAGTTTCGGGGAGCTGTTTTTT
>TRBJ2-7|TRBV27|NA|NA
CASSLGMGSDEQYF
TGTGCCAGCAGTTTAGGGATGGGGAGCGACGAGCAGTACTTC
>TRBJ2-7|TRBV28|NA|NA
CASSLRQAHEQYF
TGTGCCAGCAGTCTGAGGCAGGCCCACGAGCAGTACTTC
>TRBJ1-5|TRBV7-8|NA|NA
CASSFLKVGLEQPQHF
TGTGCCAGCAGTTTTTTGAAGGTGGGACTGGAACAGCCCCAGCATTTT
>TRBJ2-3|TRBV18|NA|NA
CASSPRSDTQYF
TGTGCCAGCTCACCAAGGTCAGATACGCAGTATTTT
>TRBJ2-5|TRBV11-2|NA|TRBD1
CASSPGQGAKETQYF
TGTGCCAGCAGCCCAGGACAGGGCGCCAAAGAGACCCAGTACTTC
>TRBJ2-7|TRBV5-6|once|NA
CASSLVFKTYEQYF
TGTGCCAGCAGCTTGGTTTTCAAGACCTACGAGCAGTACTTC
>TRBJ2-7|TRBV6-1|NA|NA
CASSDVFGVYEQYF
TGTGCCAGCAGTGATGTATTTGGGGTATACGAGCAGTACTTC
>TRBJ1-2|TRBV27|once|TRBD1
CASSHGQGGNYGYTF
TGTGCCAGCAGTCACGGACAGGGGGGAAACTATGGCTACACCTTC
>TRBJ2-3|TRBV27|NA|TRBD1
CASSVTGVPTDTQYF
TGTGCCAGCAGTGTAACAGGGGTTCCCACAGATACGCAGTATTTT
>TRBJ1-1|TRBV11-3|NA|TRBD1
CASSGRTGGRTEAFF
TGTGCCAGCAGCGGACGGACAGGGGGAAGAACTGAAGCTTTCTTT
>TRBJ2-6|TRBV13|NA|TRBD2
CASSLGLAGGSGANVLTF
TGTGCCAGCAGCTTAGGGCTAGCGGGAGGGTCAGGGGCCAACGTCCTGACTTTC
>TRBJ2-7|TRBV29-1|NA|NA
CSVEDSSSYEQYF
TGCAGCGTGGAGGACAGCAGCTCCTACGAGCAGTACTTC
>TRBJ2-7|TRBV5-6|once|NA
CASTVWGTDSYEQYF
TGTGCCAGCACCGTATGGGGGACGGACTCCTACGAGCAGTACTTC
>TRBJ2-7|TRBV5-4|NA|NA
CASSRDRRGEQYF
TGTGCCAGCAGCCGGGACCGCCGGGGCGAGCAGTACTTC
>TRBJ2-7|TRBV28|NA|TRBD1
CASSFIGTGDPYEQYF
TGTGCCAGCAGTTTTATAGGGACAGGGGACCCCTACGAGCAGTACTTC
>TRBJ2-7|TRBV9|NA|NA
CASGPRNTYEQYF
TGTGCCAGCGGCCCCCGCAATACTTACGAGCAGTACTTC
>TRBJ2-3|TRBV14|NA|NA
CASSQVRADTDTQYF
TGTGCCAGCAGCCAAGTTAGGGCGGACACAGATACGCAGTATTTT
>TRBJ1-4|TRBV5-6|NA|NA
CAYTWGRGYEKLFF
TGTGCCTACACTTGGGGCAGGGGATATGAAAAACTGTTTTTT
>TRBJ2-6|TRBV19|NA|TRBD1
CASTLLRDSQLPGANVLTF
TGTGCCAGTACCCTCCTCCGGGACAGTCAATTGCCGGGGGCCAACGTCCTGACTTTC
>TRBJ2-1|TRBV29-1|NA|NA
CSVWLGLAIYNEQFF
TGCAGCGTTTGGTTGGGGCTAGCTATCTACAATGAGCAGTTCTTC
>TRBJ2-7|TRBV9|NA|TRBD1
CASSVGQGYTYEQYF
TGTGCCAGCAGCGTCGGACAGGGTTACACCTACGAGCAGTACTTC
>TRBJ1-2|TRBV7-9|NA|NA
CASSPPLIGGYTF
TGTGCCAGCAGCCCCCCTTTGATAGGTGGCTACACCTTC
>TRBJ2-2|TRBV4-3|NA|NA
CASSQHRSTPTGELFF
TGCGCCAGCAGCCAACACAGGAGTACACCCACCGGGGAGCTGTTTTTT
>TRBJ1-4|TRBV5-6|few|NA
CASSTRLEEKLFF
TGTGCCAGCAGCACACGACTAGAAGAAAAACTGTTTTTT
>TRBJ2-3|TRBV27|NA|TRBD2
CASSLETSGSTDTQYF
TGTGCCAGCAGTTTAGAGACTAGCGGGAGCACAGATACGCAGTATTTT
>TRBJ2-3|TRBV2|NA|NA
CASSEPLTRRETDTQYF
TGTGCCAGCAGTGAACCCCTTACGCGGAGGGAGACAGATACGCAGTATTTT
>TRBJ2-5|TRBV7-2|NA|NA
CASSLGPKGWETQYF
TGTGCCAGCAGCTTAGGTCCGAAGGGCTGGGAGACCCAGTACTTC
>TRBJ2-1|TRBV25-1|NA|NA
CASSEYISNEQFF
TGTGCCAGCAGTGAATATATAAGCAATGAGCAGTTCTTC
>TRBJ2-3|TRBV7-8|NA|TRBD2
CASSLPRGENGRAGDTQYF
TGTGCCAGCAGCTTACCGCGAGGGGAGAATGGGAGGGCCGGGGATACGCAGTATTTT
>TRBJ1-1|TRBV11-2|NA|NA
CASSLDVAGGTEAFF
TGTGCCAGCAGCTTAGACGTGGCGGGAGGCACTGAAGCTTTCTTT
>TRBJ2-3|TRBV7-9|NA|NA
CASSFPQGGPTDTQYF
TGTGCCAGCAGCTTCCCCCAGGGCGGCCCCACAGATACGCAGTATTTT
>TRBJ2-7|TRBV6-6|NA|NA
CASSYEWPDYEQYF
TGTGCCAGCAGTTACGAGTGGCCGGACTACGAGCAGTACTTC
>TRBJ2-2|TRBV9|NA|TRBD2
CASSVGGGTGELFF
TGTGCCAGCAGCGTTGGGGGAGGGACCGGGGAGCTGTTTTTT
>TRBJ2-7|TRBV7-6|NA|TRBD1
CASSWDRGGYEQYF
TGTGCCAGCAGTTGGGACAGGGGAGGCTACGAGCAGTACTTC
>TRBJ2-1|TRBV6-5|NA|NA
CASSYSGDNEQFF
TGTGCCAGCAGTTACTCGGGGGACAATGAGCAGTTCTTC
>TRBJ2-7|TRBV28|NA|NA
CASSLAQVSTTYEQYF
TGTGCCAGCAGTTTGGCACAGGTCTCCACCACCTACGAGCAGTACTTC
>TRBJ2-1|TRBV7-6|NA|NA
CASSSRLESEQFF
TGTGCCAGCAGCTCCCGACTAGAAAGTGAGCAGTTCTTC
>TRBJ2-1|TRBV5-1|NA|NA
CASSLRQGYYNEQFF
TGCGCCAGCAGCTTGAGGCAGGGATACTACAATGAGCAGTTCTTC